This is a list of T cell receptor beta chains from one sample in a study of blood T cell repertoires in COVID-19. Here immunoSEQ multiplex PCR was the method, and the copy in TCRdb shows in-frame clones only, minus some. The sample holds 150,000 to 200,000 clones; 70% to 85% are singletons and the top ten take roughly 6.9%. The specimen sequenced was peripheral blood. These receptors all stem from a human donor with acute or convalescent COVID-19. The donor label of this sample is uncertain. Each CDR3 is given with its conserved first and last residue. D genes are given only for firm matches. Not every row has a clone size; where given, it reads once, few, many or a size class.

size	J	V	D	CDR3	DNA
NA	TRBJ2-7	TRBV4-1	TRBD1	CASSLSIQGASYEQYF	TGCGCCAGCAGCCTTTCGATACAGGGGGCCTCCTACGAGCAGTACTTC
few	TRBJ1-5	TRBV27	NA	CASSSLGLPQHF	TGTGCCAGCAGTTCTCTCGGACTGCCCCAGCATTTT
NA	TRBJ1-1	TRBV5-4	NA	CASSLLVDSEAFF	TGTGCCAGCAGCTTACTGGTAGACAGTGAAGCTTTCTTT
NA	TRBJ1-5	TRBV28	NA	CASRGDHNSNQPQHF	TGTGCCAGCCGCGGGGACCATAATAGCAATCAGCCCCAGCATTTT
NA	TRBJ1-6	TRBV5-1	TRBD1	CASSLGSTGVSPLHF	TGCGCCAGCAGCTTGGGGTCGACAGGGGTTTCACCCCTCCACTTT
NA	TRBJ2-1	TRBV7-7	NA	CASSLARTPPRDEQFF	TGTGCCAGCAGCTTAGCGAGGACTCCGCCGAGGGATGAGCAGTTCTTC
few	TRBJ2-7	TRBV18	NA	CASAGGGVYEQYF	TGTGCCAGCGCGGGCGGAGGAGTCTACGAGCAGTACTTC
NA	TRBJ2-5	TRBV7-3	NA	CASSLGERETQYF	TGTGCCAGCAGCTTAGGCGAGCGGGAGACCCAGTACTTC
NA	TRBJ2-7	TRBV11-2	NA	CASSSAQGFDEQYF	TGTGCCAGCAGCTCCGCTCAGGGGTTCGACGAGCAGTACTTC
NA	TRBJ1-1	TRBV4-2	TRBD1	CASSLGQGQGNTEAFF	TGTGCCAGCAGCCTCGGACAGGGTCAAGGGAACACTGAAGCTTTCTTT
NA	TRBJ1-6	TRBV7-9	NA	CASSLPGENSPLHF	TGTGCCAGCAGCCTTCCAGGGGAGAATTCACCCCTCCACTTT
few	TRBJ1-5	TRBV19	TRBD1	CASSLDRVVYSANQPQHF	TGTGCCAGTAGTTTGGACAGGGTCGTTTATAGTGCCAATCAGCCCCAGCATTTT
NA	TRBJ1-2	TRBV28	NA	CASSVALGGYTF	TGTGCCAGCAGTGTCGCCTTGGGCGGCTACACCTTC
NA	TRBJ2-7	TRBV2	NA	CASNFPGFGPYEQYF	TGTGCCAGCAACTTCCCAGGGTTTGGACCCTACGAGCAGTACTTC
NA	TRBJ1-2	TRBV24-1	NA	CATSDLVGGYTF	TGTGCCACCAGTGATTTGGTCGGGGGCTACACCTTC
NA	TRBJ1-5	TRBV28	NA	CASSFLFRGKQPQHF	TGTGCCAGCAGTTTTCTATTTCGGGGGAAGCAGCCCCAGCATTTT
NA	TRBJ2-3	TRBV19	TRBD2	CASSIGTSGTDTQYF	TGTGCCAGTAGTATCGGGACTAGCGGCACAGATACGCAGTATTTT
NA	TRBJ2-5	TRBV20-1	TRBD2	CSASSGRARGETQYF	TGCAGTGCTAGTAGCGGGAGGGCCCGAGGAGAGACCCAGTACTTC
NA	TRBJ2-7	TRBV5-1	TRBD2	CASSSSAGGPSPYF	TGCGCCAGCAGCTCGTCCGCGGGAGGGCCTTCTCCCTACTTC
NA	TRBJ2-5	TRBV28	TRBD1	CASSLFGTGAQETQYF	TGTGCCAGCAGTTTGTTTGGGACAGGGGCCCAAGAGACCCAGTACTTC
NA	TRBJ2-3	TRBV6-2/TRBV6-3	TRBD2	CASSFTLAGGTDTQYF	TGTGCCAGCAGTTTCACCCTAGCGGGCGGGACAGATACGCAGTATTTT
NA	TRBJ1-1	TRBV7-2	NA	CASSKQGWGTEAFF	TGTGCCAGCAGTAAACAGGGCTGGGGCACTGAAGCTTTCTTT
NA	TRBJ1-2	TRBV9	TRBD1	CASSPPFGTGRGYTF	TGTGCCAGCAGCCCCCCCTTCGGGACAGGGAGGGGCTACACCTTC
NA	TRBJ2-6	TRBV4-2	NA	CASSQDVSVLGSGANVLTF	TGTGCCAGCAGCCAAGATGTTAGCGTTCTCGGCTCTGGGGCCAACGTCCTGACTTTC